This T cell receptor beta chain stems from a study of T-cell reconstitution after alpha-beta-depleted transplantation in children (TCRdb year 2016). Concerning the study at large: Using TCR repertoire profiling, the study quantitatively followed how T-cell immune reconstitution unfolded in children after TCRalphabeta/CD19-depleted allogeneic hematopoietic cell transplantation.

Study-wide findings and limitations: In some patients, the high TCRbeta diversity seen at day 60 was put down to recipient T cells and intrathymic progenitors that had survived conditioning. The apparently early alphabetaT-cell count recovery about two months after transplant was reportedly dependent on only several hundred rapidly expanded clones derived from non-depleted graft cells. Hyperexpanded clone frequencies declined over subsequent months; after one year, T-cell counts and TCRbeta diversity were mostly attributed to newly produced T cells.

The CDR3 contains 15 residues, cysteine and phenylalanine counted. The kept DNA is CDR3 alone, 45 bases in frame from the first base. Sequences DFQATT (CDR1) and SNEGSKA (CDR2) are obtained from the germline V gene (reference sequence). The junction shows trimming of 0 bases on V and 3 bases on J, plus 15 bases between the germline ends. Library construction relied on PCR. Sequencing was carried out with an Illumina HiSeq 2500. TCR library preparation used molecular barcoding, with unique molecular identifiers applied to normalize quantification of the TCRbeta repertoire. Using fastp at Q25 and MiXCR, TCRdb reprocessed the public reads and kept productive beta chains. Every distinct CDR3 protein forms one entry, paired with its most common genes and DNA. Counted in this sample were 330,000 or so distinct CDR3 sequences; 6% to 10% of them appeared once. The ten largest clones represent about 8.2% of the sample.

The treatment or condition label for this specimen denotes: allogeneic hematopoietic cell transplantation with graft depleted of TCRalphabeta T cells and CD19 B cells. The transplant recipients were children given TCRalphabeta/CD19-depleted allogeneic hematopoietic cell grafts. Many counts were recorded for this clonotype. Its antigen is not yet known. Base quality data are lacking; no much larger clone is found one base away. Sequencing used peripheral blood, obtained 360 days after TCRalphabeta/CD19-depleted stem cell transplant. This receptor was obtained from a female patient between 2 and 15 years old who had a stem cell transplant for Fanconi anemia, so the T cells may come from the graft donor. The sequence links TRBV20-1 to TRBJ2-7, with no confident D gene call. The DNA is as follows: TGCAGTGCTAGAGAATCTCGGGTGTTCGGCTACGAGCAGTACTTC. This gives the protein CSARESRVFGYEQYF.